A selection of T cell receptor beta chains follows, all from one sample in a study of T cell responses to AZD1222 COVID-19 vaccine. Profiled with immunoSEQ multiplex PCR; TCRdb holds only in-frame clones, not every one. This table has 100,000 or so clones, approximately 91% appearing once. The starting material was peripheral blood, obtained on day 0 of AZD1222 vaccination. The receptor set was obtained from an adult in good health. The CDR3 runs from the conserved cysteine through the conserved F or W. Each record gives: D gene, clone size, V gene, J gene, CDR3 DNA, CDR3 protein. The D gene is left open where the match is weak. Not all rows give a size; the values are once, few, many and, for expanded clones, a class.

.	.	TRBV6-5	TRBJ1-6	TGTGCCACTTCGACAGGCTCCTATAATTCACCCCTCCACTTT	CATSTGSYNSPLHF
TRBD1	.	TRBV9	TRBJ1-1	TGTGCCAGCAGCGCAAAACAGGGGGCGAACACTGAAGCTTTCTTT	CASSAKQGANTEAFF
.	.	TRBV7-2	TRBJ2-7	TGTGCCAGCAGCTTCACAGGTTTTTCCTACGAGCAGTACTTC	CASSFTGFSYEQYF
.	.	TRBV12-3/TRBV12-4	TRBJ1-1	TGTGCCAGCAGTCGAGGAGGTGAAGCTTTCTTT	CASSRGGEAFF
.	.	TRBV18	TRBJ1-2	TGTGCCAGCGGCGCAGGGTCGGACTATGGCTACACCTTC	CASGAGSDYGYTF
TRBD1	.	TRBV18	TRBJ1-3	TGTGCCAGCTCCGCGGGACAGGGGTCTGGAAACACCATATATTTT	CASSAGQGSGNTIYF
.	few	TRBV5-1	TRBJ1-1	TGCGCCAGCAGCTTGGAAGGACCGGGAACGATCGACACTGAAGCTTTCTTT	CASSLEGPGTIDTEAFF
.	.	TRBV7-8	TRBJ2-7	TGTGCCAGCAGCAACAGAGTCCAGGGATCCTACGAGCAGTACTTC	CASSNRVQGSYEQYF
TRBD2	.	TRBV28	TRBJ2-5	TGTGCCATCACAGCGGGGGGCATAGAGACCCAGTACTTC	CAITAGGIETQYF
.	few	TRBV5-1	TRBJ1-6	TGCGCCAGCAGCTTCGGGCAGGGCGTCTATAATTCACCCCTCCACTTT	CASSFGQGVYNSPLHF
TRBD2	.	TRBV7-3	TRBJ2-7	TGTGCCAGCAGCCCGGGACTAGCGGGGCCCTACGAGCAGTACTTC	CASSPGLAGPYEQYF
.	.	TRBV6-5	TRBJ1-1	TGTGCCAGCAGCCTACGGAGAGGGGTGGGCACTGAAGCTTTCTTT	CASSLRRGVGTEAFF
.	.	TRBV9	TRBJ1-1	TGTGCCAGCAGCGTAGCACAGAACACTGAAGCTTTCTTT	CASSVAQNTEAFF
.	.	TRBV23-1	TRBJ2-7	TGCGCCAGCAGTCAATCTTCGGCGGCAGCAGCGAAATTC	CASSQSSAAAAKF
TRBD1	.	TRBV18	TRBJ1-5	TGTGCCAGCTCATCAGGACAGGGCCGGGGAAGCAATCAGCCCCAGCATTTT	CASSSGQGRGSNQPQHF
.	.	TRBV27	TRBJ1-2	TGTGCCAGCAGTCGGGGACTTCACTATGGCTACACCTTC	CASSRGLHYGYTF
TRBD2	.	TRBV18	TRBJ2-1	TGTGCCAGCTCACTCCGGACTAGCGGGGCCAATGAGCAGTTCTTC	CASSLRTSGANEQFF
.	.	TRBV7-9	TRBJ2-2	TGTGCCAGCAGCCCTTCCAGGGGCCTGAGAACCGGGGAGCTGTTTTTT	CASSPSRGLRTGELFF
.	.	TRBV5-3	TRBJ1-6	TGTGCCAGAAGCTACCAGACTAAACCCCTCCACTTT	CARSYQTKPLHF
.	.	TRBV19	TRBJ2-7	TGTGCCAGTAGTGGCCGGGACACCGGATCCTACGAGCAGTACTTC	CASSGRDTGSYEQYF
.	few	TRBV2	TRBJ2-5	TGTGCCAGCAGTCAAAAAGAGACCCAGTACTTC	CASSQKETQYF
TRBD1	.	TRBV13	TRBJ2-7	TGTGCCAGCAGCTTGAGGGACAGGGTAACTGGTACTGGCGAGCAGTACTTC	CASSLRDRVTGTGEQYF
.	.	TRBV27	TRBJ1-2	TGTGCCAGCAGTTTATCCCCTTCTAACTATGGCTACACCTTC	CASSLSPSNYGYTF
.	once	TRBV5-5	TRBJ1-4	TGTGCCAGCAGCTGGAGGCGGGACACCCTCAATGAAAAACTGTTTTTT	CASSWRRDTLNEKLFF
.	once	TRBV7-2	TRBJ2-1	TGTGCCAGCACGCCGGGTTCCGGCTACAATGAGCAGTTCTTC	CASTPGSGYNEQFF
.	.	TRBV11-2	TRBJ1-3	TGTGCCAGCAGCCGTTCCGGGATCTTCTCTGGAAACACCATATATTTT	CASSRSGIFSGNTIYF
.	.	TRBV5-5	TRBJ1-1	TGTGCCAGCAGCTTATCCCAGGTGAACACTGAAGCTTTCTTT	CASSLSQVNTEAFF
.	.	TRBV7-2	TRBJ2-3	TGTGCCAGCAGCTTCCGGGGGACTGAGAACACAGATACGCAGTATTTT	CASSFRGTENTDTQYF
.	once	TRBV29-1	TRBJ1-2	TGCAGCGTTTTGACACCCAACTATGGCTACACCTTC	CSVLTPNYGYTF
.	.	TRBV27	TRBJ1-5	TGTGCCAGCAGTTTATCGGGGGGGAACCAGCCCCAGCATTTT	CASSLSGGNQPQHF
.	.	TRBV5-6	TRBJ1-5	TGTGCCAGCAGCTTGGGCCTAGGGGCCCAGCATTTT	CASSLGLGAQHF
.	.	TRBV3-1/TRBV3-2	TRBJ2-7	TGTGCCAGCTCCGGCGACGGCGCCTACGAGCAGTACTTC	CASSGDGAYEQYF
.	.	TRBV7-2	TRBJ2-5	TGTGCCAGCAGCTTATGGTCCGAGACCCAGTACTTC	CASSLWSETQYF
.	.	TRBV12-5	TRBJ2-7	TGTGCTAGTGGCACCGGGACGGGGCAGTACTTC	CASGTGTGQYF
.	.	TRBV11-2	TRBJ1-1	TGTGCCAGCAGCTTAGTAGGAGGACAGACCACTTCCGAAGCTTTCTTT	CASSLVGGQTTSEAFF
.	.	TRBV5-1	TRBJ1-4	TGCGCCAGCAGCTTCGGACAGCCTAATGAAAAACTGTTTTTT	CASSFGQPNEKLFF
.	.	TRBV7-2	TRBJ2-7	TGTGCCAGCAGCTTTGGGAGACTCTACGAGCAGTACTTC	CASSFGRLYEQYF
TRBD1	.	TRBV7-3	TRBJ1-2	TGTGCCAGCAGCTTCGACGACAGGGGAAATGGCTACACCTTC	CASSFDDRGNGYTF
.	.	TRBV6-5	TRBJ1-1	TGTGCCAGCAGTTACTCCCCGGGGGCCGGGAACACTGAAGCTTTCTTT	CASSYSPGAGNTEAFF
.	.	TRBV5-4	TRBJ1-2	TGTGCCAGCAGCCCGGTGGGAGGCTATGGCTACACCTTC	CASSPVGGYGYTF
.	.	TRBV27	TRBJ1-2	TGTGCCAGCAGTTTATCGACCTTCGATGGCTACACCTTC	CASSLSTFDGYTF